The source of this TCR beta chain is a study of OX40 agonist ivuxolimab in advanced cancers. V lost 1 base and J lost 0, with 11 bases in between. CDR1 is SGHDT, CDR2 YYEEEE, per germline. CDR3 length equals 15 residues. The data were produced by immunoSEQ multiplex PCR, yet TCRdb's version contains in-frame clones alone and is incomplete. The repertoire holds 70,000 to 95,000 clones, with roughly 90% as singletons. V usage is TRBV5-6 and J usage is TRBJ2-7; tentatively, D is TRBD2 (6 bases). The receptor comes from an adult with an advanced solid tumor such as melanoma, head and neck, liver or kidney cancer. The source material was CD4+ or CD8+ T cells sorted from blood, sampled in a trial of the OX40 agonist ivuxolimab. Here the CDR3 DNA reads TGTGCCAGCAGCTTGCCCTACGGGAGCTCCTACGAGCAGTACTTC. It yields the protein CASSLPYGSSYEQYF.